The rows below give T cell receptor beta chains drawn from one sample of a study of shared clonotypes between healthy human individuals. Sequencing used immunoSEQ multiplex PCR; TCRdb keeps in-frame clones, though not all of them. The table shows about 2 million clones, with roughly 94% occurring only once. The sequencing input was naive CD8+ T cells sorted from blood. These receptors originate from a man aged 18 to 35 in good health. Each CDR3 is given with its conserved first and last residue. The D gene is left open where the match is weak. Rows may omit the clone size; those that give it use once, few, many or a size class.

size	V	J	D	DNA	CDR3
once	TRBV6-6	TRBJ2-5	.	TGTGCCAGCAAATGGACAGCCTTGGAGACCCAGTACTTC	CASKWTALETQYF
.	TRBV7-9	TRBJ2-1	.	TGTGCCAGCAGCTCAGGGGGGAATGAGCAGTTCTTC	CASSSGGNEQFF
.	TRBV11-2	TRBJ2-1	.	TGTGCCAGCAGCTTAGGGGGAGATGAGCAGTTCTTC	CASSLGGDEQFF
.	TRBV5-1	TRBJ2-7	.	TGCGCCAGCAGCTTTTCGGAGGGAGACCCTTCCTACGAGCAGTACTTC	CASSFSEGDPSYEQYF
.	TRBV30	TRBJ2-1	.	TGTGCCTGGAGTGTGGTAGGGATGACGAATGAGCAGTTCTTC	CAWSVVGMTNEQFF
.	TRBV5-4	TRBJ2-1	.	TGTGCCAGCAGCTTGGGGCTAGCGTTCTATGAGCAGTTCTTC	CASSLGLAFYEQFF
.	TRBV29-1	TRBJ2-2	.	TGCAGCGTTGCCGGGGCGAACACCGGGGAGCTGTTTTTT	CSVAGANTGELFF
.	TRBV7-2	TRBJ2-7	TRBD1	TGTGCCAGCAGCTTAGGTCAGGGGGCGAACGAGCAGTACTTC	CASSLGQGANEQYF
.	TRBV6-1	TRBJ2-3	TRBD1	TGTGCCAGCACCCTGGACAGGGTCCCGGATACGCAGTATTTT	CASTLDRVPDTQYF
.	TRBV5-6	TRBJ1-3	.	TGTGCCAGCAGTTCCGGGACTGCTGGAAACACCATATATTTT	CASSSGTAGNTIYF
.	TRBV11-1	TRBJ2-5	.	TGTGCCAGCAGCCCTAGTTCCGGGGGGCCTCAAGAGACCCAGTACTTC	CASSPSSGGPQETQYF
.	TRBV27	TRBJ1-5	.	TGTGCCAGCAGTTTAGGGAGTCATCAGCCCCAGCATTTT	CASSLGSHQPQHF
.	TRBV18	TRBJ2-5	.	TGTGCCAGCTCAACAGGGCTGTACCAAGAGACCCAGTACTTC	CASSTGLYQETQYF
.	TRBV7-9	TRBJ2-5	TRBD2	TGTGCCAGCAGCTCCGGACTAGCGGGGAAAGAGACCCAGTACTTC	CASSSGLAGKETQYF
.	TRBV7-2	TRBJ2-5	.	TGTGCCAGCAGCCTCGATCCCGAGGAGACCCAGTACTTC	CASSLDPEETQYF
.	TRBV4-1	TRBJ2-3	.	TGCGCCAGCAGCCAAGTAGAAGATGCGGATACGCAGTATTTT	CASSQVEDADTQYF
.	TRBV5-4	TRBJ2-5	.	TGTGCCAGCAGCTTGTATGGGTATGAGACCCAGTACTTC	CASSLYGYETQYF
.	TRBV9	TRBJ2-2	.	TGTGCCAGCAGTACAGGTTCTAACACCGGGGAGCTGTTTTTT	CASSTGSNTGELFF
.	TRBV5-6	TRBJ2-2	TRBD2	TGTGCCAGCAGCCCTCCTAGCGGGAGTCGGACCGGGGAGCTGTTTTTT	CASSPPSGSRTGELFF
once	TRBV6-4	TRBJ2-5	TRBD1	TGTGCCAGCAGTGACTCGAGTCAAGGGGGCCCGGAGACCCAGTACTTC	CASSDSSQGGPETQYF
.	TRBV5-4	TRBJ1-1	TRBD1	TGTGCCAGCAGCTTGGCACAGGGGGCCGGCACTGAAGCTTTCTTT	CASSLAQGAGTEAFF
.	TRBV6-1	TRBJ1-1	.	TGTGCCAGCAGCCCTGCAGGGCCGAACACTGAAGCTTTCTTT	CASSPAGPNTEAFF
.	TRBV9	TRBJ2-1	TRBD1	TGTGCCAGCAGCGGGCGGGACAGGAGATACAATGAGCAGTTCTTC	CASSGRDRRYNEQFF
.	TRBV10-3	TRBJ2-5	.	TGTGCCATCAGTGACCCGGGGGTTGGTGAGACCCAGTACTTC	CAISDPGVGETQYF